This T cell receptor beta chain came from a study of blood T cell repertoires in COVID-19. Overall study context: Sources were T cells, B-cell-depleted T cells, or PBMCs; the material itself was cDNA or gDNA.

Authors' methods: Reference gene primer amplification yielded estimated nucleated cell counts. Sequencing was performed with immunoSEQ multiplex PCR; in TCRdb, only in-frame clones are kept and a portion is missing. That table gives V, J and clone size, and the DNA gave D and trimming. The table shows about 210,000 clones, with 83% occurring only once. This CDR3 region has 15 residues. The junction had 10 bases not matched to a gene; V was cut back by 7 bases and J by 6 bases. Per the germline V gene, CDR1 is MNHEY and CDR2 is SVGAGI. The clonotype originates from a man over 45 with active or convalescent COVID-19. Sample: peripheral blood. The genes are TRBV6-5 and TRBJ2-1, with TRBD1 identical over 9 bases. The CDR3 nucleotides read TGTGCCAGCAAAAGGCTGGGACAGGGTCCCAATGAGCAGTTCTTC. Amino acid sequence: CASKRLGQGPNEQFF.